This T cell receptor (beta chain) was observed in a study of T cell changes during pregnancy in multiple sclerosis. Only in-frame clones appear in the TCRdb table, and some are missing; sequencing was by immunoSEQ multiplex PCR. The top ten clones hold about 0.93% of a sample with just under 80,000 clones, over 85% of them seen once. The CDR3 is made up of 12 amino acids. Looked up from germline, CDR1 is SGHAT and CDR2 is FQDESV (reference sequence). Trimming took off 3 bases at V and 1 base at J, with 3 bases between the two ends. This clone was seen just once. The source material was peripheral blood, sampled in the first trimester of pregnancy. V usage is TRBV11-1 and J usage is TRBJ1-1; D is ambiguous. This clonotype originated in a female donor with multiple sclerosis, enrolled in a pregnancy study. CDR3 DNA: TGTGCCAGCAGCTTGCGGAACACTGAAGCTTTCTTT. As protein: CASSLRNTEAFF.